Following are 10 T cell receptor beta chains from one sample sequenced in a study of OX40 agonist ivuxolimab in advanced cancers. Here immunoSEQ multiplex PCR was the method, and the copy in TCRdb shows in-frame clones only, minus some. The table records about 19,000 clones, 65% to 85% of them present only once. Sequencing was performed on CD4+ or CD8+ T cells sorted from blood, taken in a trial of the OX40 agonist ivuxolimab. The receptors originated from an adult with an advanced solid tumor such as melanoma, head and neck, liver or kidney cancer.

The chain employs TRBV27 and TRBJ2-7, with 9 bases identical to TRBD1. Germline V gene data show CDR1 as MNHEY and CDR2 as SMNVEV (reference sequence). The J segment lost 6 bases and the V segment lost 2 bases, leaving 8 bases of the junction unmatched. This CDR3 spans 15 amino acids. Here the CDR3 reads CASSLTPQGASEQYF. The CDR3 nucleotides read TGTGCCAGCAGTTTAACGCCACAGGGGGCCTCCGAGCAGTACTTC.

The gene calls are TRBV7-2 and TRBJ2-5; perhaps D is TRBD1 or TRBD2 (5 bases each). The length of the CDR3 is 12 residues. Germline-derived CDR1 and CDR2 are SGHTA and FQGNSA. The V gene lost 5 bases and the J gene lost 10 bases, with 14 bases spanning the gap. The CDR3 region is CASSLGETGQYF. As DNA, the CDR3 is TGTGCCAGCAGCCTAGGGGAGACTGGCCAGTACTTC.

The CDR3 nucleotides read TGTGCCAGCAGTTTAGGGGCTAGCGGGAGATACGAGCAGTACTTC. Amino acids: CASSLGASGRYEQYF. The genes are TRBV27 and TRBJ2-7, with 10 bases fitting TRBD2. Trimming cost V 2 bases and J 4 bases; bases outside gene matches: 5. Germline V gives CDR1 MNHEY, CDR2 SMNVEV (reference sequence). This CDR3 has 15 amino acids.

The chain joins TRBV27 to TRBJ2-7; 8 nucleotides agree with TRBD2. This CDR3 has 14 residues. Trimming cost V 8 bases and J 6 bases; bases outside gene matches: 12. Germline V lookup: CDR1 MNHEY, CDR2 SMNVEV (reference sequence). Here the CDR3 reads CASGPTGRAFEQYF. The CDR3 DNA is TGTGCCAGCGGGCCCACCGGGAGGGCCTTCGAGCAGTACTTC.

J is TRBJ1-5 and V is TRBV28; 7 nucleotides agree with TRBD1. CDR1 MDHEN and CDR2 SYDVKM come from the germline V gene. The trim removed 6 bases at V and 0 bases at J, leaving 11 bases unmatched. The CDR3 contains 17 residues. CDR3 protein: CASSLYAGQYSNQPQHF. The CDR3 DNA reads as TGTGCCAGCAGCCTCTACGCGGGACAGTATAGCAATCAGCCCCAGCATTTT.

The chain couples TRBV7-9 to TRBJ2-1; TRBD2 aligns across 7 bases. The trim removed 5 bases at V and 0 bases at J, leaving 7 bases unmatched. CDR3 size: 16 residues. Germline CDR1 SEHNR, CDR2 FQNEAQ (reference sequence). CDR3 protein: CASSPSAGSSYNEQFF. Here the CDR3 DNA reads TGTGCCAGCAGCCCCTCAGCGGGGAGCTCCTACAATGAGCAGTTCTTC.

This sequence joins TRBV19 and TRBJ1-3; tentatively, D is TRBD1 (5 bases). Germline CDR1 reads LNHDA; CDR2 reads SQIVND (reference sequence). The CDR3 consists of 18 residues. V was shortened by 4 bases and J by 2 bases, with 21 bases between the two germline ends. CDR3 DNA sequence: TGTGCCAGTAGTACCAGTCACCAGGAGGGGCTAACTGGAAACACCATATATTTT. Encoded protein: CASSTSHQEGLTGNTIYF.

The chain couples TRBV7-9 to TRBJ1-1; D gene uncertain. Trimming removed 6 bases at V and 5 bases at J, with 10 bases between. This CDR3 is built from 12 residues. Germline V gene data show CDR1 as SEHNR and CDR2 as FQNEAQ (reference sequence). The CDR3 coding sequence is TGTGCCAGCAGTTGGGGAAGAACTGAAGCTTTCTTT. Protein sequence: CASSWGRTEAFF.

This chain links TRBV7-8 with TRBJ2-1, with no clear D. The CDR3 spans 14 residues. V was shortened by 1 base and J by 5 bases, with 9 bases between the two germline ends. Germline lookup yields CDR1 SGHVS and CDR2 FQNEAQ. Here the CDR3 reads CASSLVGPNNEQFF. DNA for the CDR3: TGTGCCAGCAGCTTAGTAGGGCCGAACAATGAGCAGTTCTTC.

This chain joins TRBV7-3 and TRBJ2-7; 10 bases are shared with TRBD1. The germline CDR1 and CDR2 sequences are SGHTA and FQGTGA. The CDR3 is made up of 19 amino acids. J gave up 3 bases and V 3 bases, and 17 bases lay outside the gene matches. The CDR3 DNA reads TGTGCCAGCAGCTTCCACACGTCCCGGGACAGGGGACGTGTCTACGAGCAGTACTTC. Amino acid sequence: CASSFHTSRDRGRVYEQYF.